This entry features one TCR beta chain sequence. The data were taken from a study of CD8 T cells in Susac syndrome. Random hexamers primed reverse transcription of about 0.45 to 1 ug RNA. Each CDR3 protein is one row after TCRdb ran MiXCR on the immunoSEQ multiplex PCR reads. The sample holds 150,000 to 250,000 distinct CDR3 sequences, 90% to 95% seen once. The CDR3 runs to 16 residues. Germline lookup yields CDR1 SGHDT and CDR2 YYEEEE. V lost 0 bases and J lost 0, with 7 bases in between. Sequencing was performed on CD4+ T cells from PBMCs. The V gene is TRBV5-6, the J gene TRBJ2-6; unclear D gene. The sequence was collected from a human donor with multiple sclerosis. This CDR3 reads CASSLEVDSGANVLTF. The CDR3 bases are TGTGCCAGCAGCTTGGAAGTGGACTCTGGGGCCAACGTCCTGACTTTC.